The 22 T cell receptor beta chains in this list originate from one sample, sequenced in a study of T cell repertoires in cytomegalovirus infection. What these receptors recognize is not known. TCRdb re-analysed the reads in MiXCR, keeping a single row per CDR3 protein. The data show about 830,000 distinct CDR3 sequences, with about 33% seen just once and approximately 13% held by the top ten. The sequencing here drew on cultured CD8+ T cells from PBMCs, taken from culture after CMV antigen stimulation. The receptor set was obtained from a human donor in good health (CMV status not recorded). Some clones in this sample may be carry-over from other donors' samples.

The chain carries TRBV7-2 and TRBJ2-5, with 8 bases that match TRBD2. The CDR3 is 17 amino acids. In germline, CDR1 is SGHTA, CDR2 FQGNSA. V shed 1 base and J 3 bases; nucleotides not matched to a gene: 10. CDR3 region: CASSLGGRSGGEETQYF. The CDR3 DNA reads TGTGCCAGCAGCTTAGGGGGTCGGAGCGGGGGAGAAGAGACCCAGTACTTC.

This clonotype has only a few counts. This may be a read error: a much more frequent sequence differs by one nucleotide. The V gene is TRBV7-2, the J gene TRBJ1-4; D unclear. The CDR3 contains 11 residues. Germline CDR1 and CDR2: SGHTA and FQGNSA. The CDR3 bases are TGTGCCAGCAGCTTAAATGGAAAACTGTTTTTT. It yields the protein CASSLNGKLFF.

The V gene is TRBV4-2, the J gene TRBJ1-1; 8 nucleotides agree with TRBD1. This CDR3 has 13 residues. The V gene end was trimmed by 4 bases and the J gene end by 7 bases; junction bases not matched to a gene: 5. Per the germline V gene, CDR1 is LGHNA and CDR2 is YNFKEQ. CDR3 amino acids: CASSPDRAGEAFF. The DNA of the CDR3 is TGTGCCAGCAGCCCGGACAGGGCGGGTGAAGCTTTCTTT.

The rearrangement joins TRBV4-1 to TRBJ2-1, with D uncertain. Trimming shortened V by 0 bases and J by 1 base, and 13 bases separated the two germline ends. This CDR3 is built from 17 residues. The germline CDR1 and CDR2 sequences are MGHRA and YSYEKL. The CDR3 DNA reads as TGCGCCAGCAGCCAAGATCGAGCAGACGGGTCCTACAATGAGCAGTTCTTC. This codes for CASSQDRADGSYNEQFF.

The CDR3 DNA follows: TGTGCCAGCAGCCCCGGACTAGCGGGGGTACCCTACGAGCAGTACTTC. This encodes CASSPGLAGVPYEQYF. The chain uses TRBV3-1 and TRBJ2-7, with 13 bases fitting TRBD2. The trim removed 4 bases at V and 2 bases at J, leaving 5 bases unmatched. Germline V gene lookup returns CDR1 LGHDT and CDR2 YNNKEL (reference sequence). The CDR3 totals 16 residues.

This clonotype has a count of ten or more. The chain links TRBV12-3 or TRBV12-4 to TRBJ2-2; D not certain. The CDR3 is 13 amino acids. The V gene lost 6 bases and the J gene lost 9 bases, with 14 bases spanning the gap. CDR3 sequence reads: CASSSNIERELFF. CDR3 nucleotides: TGTGCCAGCAGCTCTAACATAGAAAGGGAGCTGTTTTTT.

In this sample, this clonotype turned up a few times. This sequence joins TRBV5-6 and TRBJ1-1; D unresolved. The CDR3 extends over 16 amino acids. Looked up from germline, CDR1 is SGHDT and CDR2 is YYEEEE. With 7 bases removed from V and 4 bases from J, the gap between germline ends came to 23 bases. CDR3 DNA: TGTGCCAGCGCCCCCCCCGGGTTTCGAGGAACCACTGAAGCTTTCTTT. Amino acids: CASAPPGFRGTTEAFF.

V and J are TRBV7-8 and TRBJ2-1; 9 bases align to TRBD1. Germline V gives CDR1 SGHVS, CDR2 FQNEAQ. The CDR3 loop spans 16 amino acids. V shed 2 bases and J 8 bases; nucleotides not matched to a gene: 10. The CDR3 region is CASSLPRGDRVHEQFF. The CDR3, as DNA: TGTGCCAGCAGCTTACCCCGGGGGGACAGGGTCCATGAGCAGTTCTTC.

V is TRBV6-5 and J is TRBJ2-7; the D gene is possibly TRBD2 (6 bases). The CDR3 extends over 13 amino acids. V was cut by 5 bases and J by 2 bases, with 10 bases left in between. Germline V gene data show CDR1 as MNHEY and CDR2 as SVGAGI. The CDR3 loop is CASSRRAPYEQYF. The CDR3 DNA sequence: TGTGCCAGCAGTCGGAGGGCCCCCTACGAGCAGTACTTC.

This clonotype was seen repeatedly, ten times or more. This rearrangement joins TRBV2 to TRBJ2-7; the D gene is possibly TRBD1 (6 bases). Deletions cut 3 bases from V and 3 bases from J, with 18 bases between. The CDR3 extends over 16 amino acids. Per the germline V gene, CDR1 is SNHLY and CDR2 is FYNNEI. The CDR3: CASSDRWTVGGYEQYV. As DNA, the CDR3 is TGTGCCAGCAGTGACCGTTGGACAGTAGGGGGCTACGAGCAGTACGTC.

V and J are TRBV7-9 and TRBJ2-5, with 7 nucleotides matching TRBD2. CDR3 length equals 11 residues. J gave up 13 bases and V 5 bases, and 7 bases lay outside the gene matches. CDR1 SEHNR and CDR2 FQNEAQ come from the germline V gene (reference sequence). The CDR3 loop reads CASSRTGRGYF. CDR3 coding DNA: TGTGCCAGCAGCCGGACGGGGAGGGGGTACTTC.

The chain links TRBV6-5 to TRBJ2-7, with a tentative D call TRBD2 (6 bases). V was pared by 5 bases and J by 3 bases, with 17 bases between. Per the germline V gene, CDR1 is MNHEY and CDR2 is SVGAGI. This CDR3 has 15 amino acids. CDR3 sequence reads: CASSLPGAGFYEQYF. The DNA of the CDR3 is TGTGCCAGCAGTCTGCCTGGAGCGGGCTTCTACGAGCAGTACTTC.

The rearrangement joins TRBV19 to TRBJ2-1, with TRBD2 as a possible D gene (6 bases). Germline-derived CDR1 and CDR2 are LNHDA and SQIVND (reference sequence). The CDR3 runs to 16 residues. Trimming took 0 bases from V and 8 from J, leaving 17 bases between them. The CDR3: CASSIEGGTDDYEQFF. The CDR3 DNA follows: TGTGCCAGTAGTATAGAAGGCGGGACGGACGACTATGAGCAGTTCTTC.

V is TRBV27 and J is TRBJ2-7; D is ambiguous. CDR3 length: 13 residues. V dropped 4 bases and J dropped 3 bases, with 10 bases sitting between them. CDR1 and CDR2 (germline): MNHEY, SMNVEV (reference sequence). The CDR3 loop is CASSYGPLYEQYF. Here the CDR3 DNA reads TGTGCCAGCAGTTACGGACCCCTCTACGAGCAGTACTTC.

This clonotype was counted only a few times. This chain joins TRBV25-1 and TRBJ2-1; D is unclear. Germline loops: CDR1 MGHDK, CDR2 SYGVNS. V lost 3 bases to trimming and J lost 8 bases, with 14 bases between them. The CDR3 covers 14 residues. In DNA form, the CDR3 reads TGTGCCAGCAGTGAGGGAACCTCTTACGATGAGCAGTTCTTC. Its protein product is CASSEGTSYDEQFF.

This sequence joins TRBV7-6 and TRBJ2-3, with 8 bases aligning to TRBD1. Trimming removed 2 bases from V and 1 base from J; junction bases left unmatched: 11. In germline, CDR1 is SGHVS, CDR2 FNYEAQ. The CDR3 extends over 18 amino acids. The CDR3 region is CASSLILDDRGGTDTQYF. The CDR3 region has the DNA TGTGCCAGCAGCTTAATACTCGATGACAGGGGCGGCACAGATACGCAGTATTTT.

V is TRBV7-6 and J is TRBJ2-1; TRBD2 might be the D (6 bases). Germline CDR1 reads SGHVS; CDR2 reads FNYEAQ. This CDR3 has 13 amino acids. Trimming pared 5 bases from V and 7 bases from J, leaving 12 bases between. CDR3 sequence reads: CASSRGYGNEQFF. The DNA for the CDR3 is TGTGCCAGCAGCCGGGGGTACGGGAATGAGCAGTTCTTC.

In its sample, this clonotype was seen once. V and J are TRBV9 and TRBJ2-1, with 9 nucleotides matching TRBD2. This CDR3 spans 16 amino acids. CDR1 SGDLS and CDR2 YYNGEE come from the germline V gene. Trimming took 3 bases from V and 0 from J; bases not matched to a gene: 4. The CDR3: CASSAPAGGSYNEQFF. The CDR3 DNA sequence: TGTGCCAGCAGCGCCCCAGCGGGGGGCTCCTACAATGAGCAGTTCTTC.

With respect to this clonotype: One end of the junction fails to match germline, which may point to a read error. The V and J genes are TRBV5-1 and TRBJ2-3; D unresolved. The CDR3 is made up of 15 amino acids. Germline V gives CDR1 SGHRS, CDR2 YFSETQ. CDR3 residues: CASSLEQSSTDTQYF. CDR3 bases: TGCGCCAGCAGCTTGGAACAGAGCAGCACAGATACACAGTATTTT.

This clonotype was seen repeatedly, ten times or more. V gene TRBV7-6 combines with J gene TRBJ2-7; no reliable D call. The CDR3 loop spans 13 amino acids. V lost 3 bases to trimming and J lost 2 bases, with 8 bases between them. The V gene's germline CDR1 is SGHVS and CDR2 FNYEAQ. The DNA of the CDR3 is TGTGCCAGCAGCTTGGACGATACCTACGAGCAGTACTTC. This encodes CASSLDDTYEQYF.

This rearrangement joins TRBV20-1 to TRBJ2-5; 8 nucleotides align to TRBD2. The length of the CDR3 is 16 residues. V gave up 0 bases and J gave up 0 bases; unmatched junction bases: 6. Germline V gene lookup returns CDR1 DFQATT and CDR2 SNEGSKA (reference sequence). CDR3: CSARDIGGEYQETQYF. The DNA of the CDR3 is TGCAGTGCTAGAGATATCGGGGGGGAGTACCAAGAGACCCAGTACTTC.

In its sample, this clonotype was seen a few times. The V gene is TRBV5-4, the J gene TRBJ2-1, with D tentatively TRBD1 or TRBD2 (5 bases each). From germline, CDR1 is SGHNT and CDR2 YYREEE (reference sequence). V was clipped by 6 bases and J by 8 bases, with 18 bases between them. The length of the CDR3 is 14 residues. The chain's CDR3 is CASTPGTGGYEQFF. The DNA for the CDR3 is TGTGCCAGCACCCCAGGGACGGGCGGATATGAGCAGTTCTTC.